The 5 T cell receptor beta chains below come from one sample, sequenced in a study of glioma-infiltrating T cells. Amplification of TCR alpha and beta CDR3 regions from RNA used iRepertoire nested multiplex PCR. One entry per CDR3 protein, called by TCRdb with MiXCR from the multiplex PCR reads. The sample records roughly 3,200 distinct CDR3 sequences, just over 85% being singletons. The sequenced sample was glioma tissue, nonneoplastic brain tissue, or PBMCs (not recorded which). Receptors originate from a human donor with low-grade glioma or glioblastoma, undergoing nonglioma brain surgery, or in good health (not recorded which).

With respect to this clonotype: The library was designed around alpha chains, so this beta chain is a stray read whose abundance carries little weight. The chain has TRBV20-1 and TRBJ2-7, with TRBD1 matching over 7 bases. The CDR3 is 13 amino acids. The germline CDR1 and CDR2 sequences are DFQATT and SNEGSKA (reference sequence). Losses at the gene ends were 5 bases for V and 3 bases for J; bases not matched to a gene: 7. CDR3 coding DNA: TGCAGTGCTGACGGACAGGAACGCTACGAGCAGTACTTC. This gives the protein CSADGQERYEQYF.

As for this clonotype: This beta chain appears as a stray read in a library generated for alpha chains; its size is not informative. J is TRBJ2-7 and V is TRBV15, with D perhaps matching TRBD2 (5 bases). V was trimmed by 5 bases and J by 7 bases, leaving 21 bases between them. Germline V gene data show CDR1 as LNHNV and CDR2 as YYDKDF (reference sequence). The CDR3 length is 15 residues. CDR3 coding DNA: TGTGCCACCAGCGTTCCGGGATTGGGGTGCAATGAGCAGTACTTC. As protein: CATSVPGLGCNEQYF.

As for this clonotype: This beta chain is off target for a library built for alpha chains, so its abundance means little. DNA of the CDR3: TGCGCCAGCAGCCAAGAATTGGGGAGCAATGAGCAGTTCTTC. Translating gives CASSQELGSNEQFF. The chain links TRBV4-1 to TRBJ2-1; tentative D call: TRBD2 (5 bases). CDR1 is MGHRA, CDR2 YSYEKL, per germline. Trimming took 0 bases from V and 6 from J, leaving 9 bases between them. The CDR3 is made up of 14 amino acids.

Of note for this clonotype: A library prepared for alpha chains yielded this beta chain as an off-target read; its size is of little meaning. The rearrangement uses TRBV5-1 and TRBJ2-1; 7 bases line up with TRBD1. Germline V gene lookup returns CDR1 SGHRS and CDR2 YFSETQ. The CDR3 is made up of 13 amino acids. The V gene end was trimmed by 7 bases and the J gene end by 9 bases; junction bases not matched to a gene: 10. CDR3 protein: CASGQAIAREQFF. The CDR3 region has the DNA TGCGCCAGCGGACAGGCTATAGCGCGTGAGCAGTTCTTC.

As regards this clonotype: Since the library was made to target alpha chains, this beta chain is a stray read and its abundance is not meaningful. The chain recombines TRBV27 with TRBJ2-3; 7 bases are shared with TRBD1. This CDR3 has 14 amino acids. V lost 3 bases to trimming and J lost 0 bases; unmatched junction nucleotides: 0. Germline lookup yields CDR1 MNHEY and CDR2 SMNVEV (reference sequence). This CDR3 reads CASSLDRSTDTQYF. The DNA of the CDR3 is TGTGCCAGCAGTTTGGACAGGAGCACAGATACGCAGTATTTT.